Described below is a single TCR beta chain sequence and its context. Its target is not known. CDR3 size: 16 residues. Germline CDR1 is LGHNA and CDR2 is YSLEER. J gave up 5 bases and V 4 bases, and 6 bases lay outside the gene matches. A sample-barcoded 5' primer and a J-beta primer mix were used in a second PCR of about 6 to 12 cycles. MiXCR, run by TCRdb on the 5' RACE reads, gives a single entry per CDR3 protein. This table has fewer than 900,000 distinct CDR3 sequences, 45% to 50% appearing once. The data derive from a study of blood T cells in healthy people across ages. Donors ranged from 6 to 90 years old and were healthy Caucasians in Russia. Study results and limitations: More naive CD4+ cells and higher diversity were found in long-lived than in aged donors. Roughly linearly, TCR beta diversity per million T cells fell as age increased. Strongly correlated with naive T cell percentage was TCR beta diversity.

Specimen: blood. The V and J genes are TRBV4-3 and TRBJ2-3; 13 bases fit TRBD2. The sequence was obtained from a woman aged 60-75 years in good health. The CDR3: CASSPGLAGDVDTQYF. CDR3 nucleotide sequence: TGCGCCAGCAGCCCCGGACTAGCGGGAGATGTAGATACGCAGTATTTT.